This TCR beta chain was identified in a study of T cell clones after liver transplantation. In the study overall: Post-transplant blood was tracked for graft-donor-reactive T cell clones identified in a pre-transplant mixed lymphocyte reaction. Subjects received no induction therapy and standard immunosuppression until randomization at 12-24 months post-transplant.

Regarding this clone: The antigen remains undetermined.

Trimming at V came to 5 bases and at J to 6 bases, leaving 6 bases not matched to a gene. In germline, CDR1 is SSHAT, CDR2 FNYEAQ (reference sequence). CDR3 length: 15 residues. Study-wide results and limits: Migration into the graft, not deletion, may explain lost graft donor-reactive T cells.

The table came from immunoSEQ multiplex PCR; TCRdb's copy has only in-frame clones and leaves some out. The sample has 45,000 or so clones, about 86% seen once. The sequence came from a human patient who received a liver transplant. These T cells may partly come from the graft donor. This chain links TRBV7-7 with TRBJ2-2; 10 bases are a match to TRBD2. The sample consisted of CD4+ T cells from blood, taken 24 months after liver transplant. In DNA form, the CDR3 reads TGTGCCAGCAGCAGAAGCGGGGGGGGCGCCGGGGAGCTGTTTTTT. It codes for CASSRSGGGAGELFF.